This is a list of T cell receptor beta chains from one sample in a study of CD4 and CD8 cells across lung adenocarcinoma regions. TCRdb reprocessed the PCR reads via MiXCR and lists one record per CDR3 protein. In the table there are about 12,000 distinct CDR3 sequences, approximately 53% of which are singletons. The sequencing sample was made of CD8+ T cells from the center of a lung tumor. Every receptor here comes from a female donor with lung adenocarcinoma. The CD4 and CD8 labels of this study may be unreliable. The CDR3 runs from the conserved cysteine through the conserved F or W. Each record gives: J gene, D gene, clone size, V gene, CDR3 protein, CDR3 DNA. A D gene is named only where the DNA matches it firmly. The listing skips clone size in some rows; elsewhere it reads once, few, many or a size class.

>TRBJ2-3|TRBD2|once|TRBV6-1
CASSASGRRDQETQYF
TGTGCCAGCAGTGCTAGCGGGCGCCGTGACCAAGAGACGCAGTATTTT
>TRBJ2-1|TRBD2|once|TRBV29-1
CSVAALAGGGNEQFF
TGCAGCGTTGCCGCTCTAGCGGGAGGGGGGAATGAGCAGTTCTTC
>TRBJ1-5|TRBD1|-|TRBV6-1
CASSRRQGRNQPQHF
TGTGCCAGCAGCCGCCGACAGGGCCGCAATCAGCCCCAGCATTTT
>TRBJ2-1|-|-|TRBV6-5
CASSSGPGTGEQFF
TGTGCCAGCAGTTCTGGACCGGGTACGGGTGAGCAGTTCTTC
>TRBJ2-2|-|medium-sized|TRBV6-1
CASRSGINTGELFF
TGTGCCAGCCGGTCAGGGATCAACACCGGGGAGCTGTTTTTT
>TRBJ2-1|-|-|TRBV11-3
CASSLDSNSYNEQFF
TGTGCCAGCAGCTTGGACAGCAATTCTTACAATGAGCAGTTCTTC
>TRBJ2-7|-|once|TRBV6-1
CASGPSVWATDTQYF
TGTGCCAGCGGTCCGAGCGTGTGGGCCACAGATACGCAGTACTTC
>TRBJ2-3|TRBD2|-|TRBV7-7
CASSRTSRNIQYF
TGTGCCAGCAGCCGGACTAGCAGAAACATTCAGTATTTC
>TRBJ2-5|-|-|TRBV6-1
CASSANREQTQYF
TGTGCCAGCAGTGCTAATCGAGAACAGACCCAGTACTTC
>TRBJ2-2|-|few|TRBV6-1
CASSPKDRNTGELFF
TGTGCCAGCAGTCCCAAGGACAGAAACACCGGGGAGCTGTTTTTT
>TRBJ2-3|-|-|TRBV3-1
CASSQGGTDTQYF
TGTGCCAGCAGCCAAGGGGGCACAGATACGCAGTATTTT
>TRBJ2-5|-|medium-sized|TRBV6-5
CASSYSSWLQETQYF
TGTGCCAGCAGTTACTCGAGTTGGCTTCAAGAGACCCAGTACTTC
>TRBJ2-6|-|-|TRBV5-1
CASSLVGASGANVLTF
TGCGCCAGCAGCTTGGTAGGGGCCTCAGGGGCCAACGTCCTGACTTTC
>TRBJ2-5|-|-|TRBV6-1
CAGIGAGGQETQYF
TGTGCGGGGATCGGGGCCGGGGGCCAAGAGACCCAGTACTTT
>TRBJ2-2|-|few|TRBV10-1
CASRAQNTGELFF
TGCGCCAGCAGGGCCCAGAACACCGGGGAGCTGTTTTTT
>TRBJ2-6|-|-|TRBV6-1
CASAQEGANVLTF
TGTGCCAGCGCCCAGGAGGGGGCCAACGTCCTGACTTTC
>TRBJ1-2|TRBD1|many|TRBV6-5
CASSYSRTGGTGYTF
TGTGCCAGCAGTTACTCCCGGACAGGGGGCACGGGCTACACCTTC
>TRBJ2-5|TRBD2|few|TRBV27
CASSLGPGRAGTQYF
TGTGCCAGCAGTTTAGGACCCGGGAGGGCAGGGACCCAGTACTTC
>TRBJ2-7|TRBD1|-|TRBV6-1
CASSGTGGPSYEQYF
TGTGCCAGCAGTGGGACAGGGGGTCCCTCCTACGAGCAGTACTTC
>TRBJ2-7|TRBD1|-|TRBV6-1
CASTGGYEQYF
TGTGCCAGCACAGGGGGCTACGAGCAGTACTTC
>TRBJ2-7|TRBD2|-|TRBV6-1
CASSGLAGVHEQYF
TGTGCCAGCAGTGGGCTAGCGGGAGTACATGAGCAGTACTTC
>TRBJ1-4|-|few|TRBV6-1
CASTGPEDRYEKLFF
TGTGCCAGCACTGGACCGGAAGACAGATATGAAAAACTGTTTTTT
>TRBJ2-3|TRBD1|-|TRBV6-1
CASRQGREGDTQYF
TGTGCCAGCCGACAGGGGCGGGAAGGGGATACGCAGTATTTT
>TRBJ2-4|TRBD2|-|TRBV6-1
CASSEHAGGETEIQYF
TGTGCCAGCAGTGAGCACGCGGGGGGTGAAACGGAGATTCAGTACTTC
>TRBJ2-5|-|-|TRBV10-2
CASSEPGPDNVLYF
TGCGCCAGCAGTGAGCCGGGGCCCGACAACGTCCTGTATTTC
>TRBJ1-1|-|few|TRBV4-1
CASSDDERDTEAFF
TGCGCCAGCAGCGATGACGAGAGGGACACTGAAGCTTTCTTT
>TRBJ1-4|TRBD1|many|TRBV6-5
CASSYRSVSGGPEKLFF
TGTGCCAGCAGTTACCGAAGTGTTTCAGGGGGACCTGAAAAACTGTTTTTT
>TRBJ2-5|-|-|TRBV6-1
CASRGIGHRDKETQYF
TGTGCCAGCAGGGGGATCGGGCACCGAGACAAAGAGACCCAGTACTTC
>TRBJ1-3|-|-|TRBV6-1
CASSEDTGSGNTIYF
TGTGCCAGCAGTGAGGACACAGGCTCTGGAAACACCATATATTTT
>TRBJ2-1|TRBD1|-|TRBV27
CASRGQNYNEQFF
TGTGCCAGCAGGGGACAGAATTACAATGAGCAGTTCTTC
>TRBJ2-7|-|few|TRBV27
CASSPPPGPGNEQYF
TGTGCCAGCAGTCCCCCCCCGGGACCAGGGAACGAGCAGTACTTC
>TRBJ1-4|-|medium-sized|TRBV6-5
CASSLLATNEKLFF
TGTGCCAGCAGCTTACTGGCAACTAATGAAAAACTGTTTTTT
>TRBJ2-2|TRBD2|-|TRBV6-1
CASSESGGDTGELFF
TGTGCCAGCAGTGAAAGTGGGGGGGACACCGGGGAGCTGTTTTTT
>TRBJ2-7|-|few|TRBV12-3/TRBV12-4
CASSLFDKAYEQYF
TGTGCCAGCAGTTTATTCGACAAGGCCTACGAGCAGTACTTC
>TRBJ1-1|TRBD1|medium-sized|TRBV14
CASSRDRNTEAFF
TGTGCCAGCAGCCGGGACAGGAACACTGAAGCTTTCTTT
>TRBJ1-1|-|-|TRBV15
CATSRDTTTEAFF
TGTGCCACCAGCAGAGATACGACCACTGAAGCTTTCTTT
>TRBJ2-7|TRBD1|-|TRBV6-4
CASSPTTGGEQYF
TGTGCCAGCAGCCCAACTACAGGGGGCGAGCAGTACTTC
>TRBJ2-1|-|few|TRBV6-1
CASGTSDHYNEQFF
TGTGCCAGCGGAACATCCGACCACTACAATGAGCAGTTCTTC
>TRBJ1-4|TRBD1|-|TRBV6-1
CASRQGGLNEKLFF
TGTGCCAGCAGACAGGGGGGCCTTAATGAAAAACTGTTTTTT
>TRBJ2-1|-|-|TRBV7-6
CASSLAAYNEQFF
TGTGCCAGCAGCTTAGCGGCTTACAATGAGCAGTTCTTC
>TRBJ2-3|-|-|TRBV27
CTSSWGGDQDTQYF
TGTACGAGCAGCTGGGGCGGGGACCAAGATACGCAGTACTTT
>TRBJ2-1|-|-|TRBV10-2
CASMVIPNYNEQFF
TGCGCCAGCATGGTCATTCCCAATTACAATGAGCAGTTCTTC
>TRBJ2-1|-|-|TRBV4-1
CANSQVPTASYNEQFF
TGCGCCAACAGCCAAGTCCCGACCGCCTCCTACAATGAGCAGTTCTTC
>TRBJ1-4|-|many|TRBV6-1
CASSGRPENEKLFF
TGTGCCAGCAGTGGCCGACCAGAGAATGAAAAACTGTTTTTT
>TRBJ2-7|-|-|TRBV27
CASSLLGGGSEQYF
TGTGCCAGCAGTTTATTAGGGGGGGGATCCGAGCAGTACTTC
>TRBJ2-2|-|many|TRBV7-2
CASSLGYNTGELFF
TGTGCCAGCAGCTTAGGGTACAACACCGGGGAGCTGTTTTTT
>TRBJ2-2|-|-|TRBV6-1
CARRQEGASTGTQFF
TGTGCCCGGAGGCAAGAGGGCGCGAGCACCGGGACGCAGTTTTTT
>TRBJ2-1|-|once|TRBV6-1
CASNDHYNEQFF
TGTGCCAGCAACGACCATTACAATGAGCAGTTCTTC
>TRBJ2-3|-|few|TRBV7-2
CASSRGGAADTQYF
TGTGCCAGCAGCCGAGGGGGGGCGGCAGATACGCAGTATTTT
>TRBJ2-2|-|-|TRBV27
CASTRIGSGELFF
TGTGCCAGCACGAGGATAGGCTCCGGGGAGCTGTTTTTT
>TRBJ2-7|-|-|TRBV15
CATSQQGYGYEQYF
TGTGCCACCAGCCAGCAGGGTTACGGCTACGAGCAGTACTTC
>TRBJ1-5|TRBD1|-|TRBV10-3
CAISGSGTGGNQPQHF
TGTGCCATCAGTGGTTCCGGGACAGGAGGCAATCAGCCCCAGCATTTT
>TRBJ2-1|-|-|TRBV6-5
CASSYGQAGEQFF
TGTGCCAGCAGTTACGGGCAGGCGGGTGAGCAGTTCTTC
>TRBJ2-1|TRBD2|-|TRBV6-1
CASSPAGTSRGGGYNEQFF
TGTGCCAGCAGTCCCGCCGGGACTTCCCGCGGGGGGGGTTACAATGAGCAGTTCTTC
>TRBJ1-2|TRBD1|-|TRBV6-2/TRBV6-3
CASSYGQGAFGYTF
TGTGCCAGCAGTTACGGACAGGGGGCTTTCGGCTACACCTTC
>TRBJ1-3|TRBD1|many|TRBV4-1
CASSYQDRANTIYF
TGCGCCAGCAGCTACCAAGACAGGGCAAACACCATATATTTT
>TRBJ2-5|TRBD1|few|TRBV12-3/TRBV12-4
CASGGTGYQETQYF
TGTGCCAGCGGGGGGACAGGGTACCAAGAGACCCAGTACTTC
>TRBJ2-3|-|-|TRBV9
CASSVEGRPTDTQYF
TGTGCCAGCAGCGTAGAGGGCAGGCCCACAGATACGCAGTATTTT
>TRBJ1-1|-|few|TRBV6-5
CASSWGRGGTEAFF
TGTGCCAGCAGTTGGGGTCGGGGGGGGACTGAAGCTTTCTTT